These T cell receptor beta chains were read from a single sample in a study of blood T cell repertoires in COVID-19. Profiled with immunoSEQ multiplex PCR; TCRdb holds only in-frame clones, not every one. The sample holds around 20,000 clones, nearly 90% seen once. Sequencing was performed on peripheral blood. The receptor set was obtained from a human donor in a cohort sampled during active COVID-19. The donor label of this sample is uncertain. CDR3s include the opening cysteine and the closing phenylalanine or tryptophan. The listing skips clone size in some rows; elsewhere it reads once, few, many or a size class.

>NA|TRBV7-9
CASTGGAETNEKLFF
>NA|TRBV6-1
CASSEQRFVDEQYF
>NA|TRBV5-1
CASRRDRVAYEQYF
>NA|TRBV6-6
CASSQMLAGKETQYF
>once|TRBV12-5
CASGLTSYNEQFF
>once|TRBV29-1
CSTQGAGELFF
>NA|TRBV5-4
CASSAGSSYEQYF
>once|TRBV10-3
CAISETRDEQYF
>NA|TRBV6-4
CASSDSAGGFDTQYF
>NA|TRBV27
CASSLSRTGRGEQYF
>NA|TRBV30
CAWSGLVATGELFF
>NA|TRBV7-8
CASSLRDRGWPNQPQHF
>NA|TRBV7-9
CASSPRQGEAVIQYF
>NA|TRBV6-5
CASRPGQGAPQPQHF